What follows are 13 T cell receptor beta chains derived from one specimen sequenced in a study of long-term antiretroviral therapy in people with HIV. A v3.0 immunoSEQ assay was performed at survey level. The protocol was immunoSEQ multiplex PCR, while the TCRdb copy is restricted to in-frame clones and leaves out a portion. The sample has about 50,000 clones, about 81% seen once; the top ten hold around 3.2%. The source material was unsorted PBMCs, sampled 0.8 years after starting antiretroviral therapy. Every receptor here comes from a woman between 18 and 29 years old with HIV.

The chain's CDR3 is CASRATDWVGDEQFF. CDR3 coding DNA: TGTGCCAGCAGAGCCACGGACTGGGTTGGCGATGAGCAGTTCTTC. The J gene is TRBJ2-1, the V gene TRBV2, with D maybe TRBD2 (5 bases). Germline CDR1 reads SNHLY; CDR2 reads FYNNEI. CDR3 length equals 15 residues. Trimming left V 6 bases short and J 8 bases short, with 20 bases between.

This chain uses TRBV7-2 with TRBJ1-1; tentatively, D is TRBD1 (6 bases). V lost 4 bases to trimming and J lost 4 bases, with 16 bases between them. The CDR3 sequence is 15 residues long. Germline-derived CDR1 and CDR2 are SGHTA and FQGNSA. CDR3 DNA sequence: TGTGCCAGCAGCTACACGGACGACAGGTTCACTGAAGCTTTCTTT. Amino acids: CASSYTDDRFTEAFF.

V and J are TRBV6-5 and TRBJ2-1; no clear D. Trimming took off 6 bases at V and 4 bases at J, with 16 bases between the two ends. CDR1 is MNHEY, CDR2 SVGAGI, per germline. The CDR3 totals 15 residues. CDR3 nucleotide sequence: TGTGCCAGCAGCACCCTACCCCCCCGTTACAATGAGCAGTTCTTC. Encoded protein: CASSTLPPRYNEQFF.

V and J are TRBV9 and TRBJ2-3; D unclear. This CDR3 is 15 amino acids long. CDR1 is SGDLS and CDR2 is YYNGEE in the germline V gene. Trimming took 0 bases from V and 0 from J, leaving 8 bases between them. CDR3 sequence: CASSVGALSTDTQYF. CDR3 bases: TGTGCCAGCAGCGTAGGTGCCCTGAGCACAGATACGCAGTATTTT.

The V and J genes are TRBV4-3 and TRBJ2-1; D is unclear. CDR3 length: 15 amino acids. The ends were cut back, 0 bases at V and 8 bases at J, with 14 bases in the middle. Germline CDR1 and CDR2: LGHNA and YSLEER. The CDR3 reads CASSQDLSDRDEQFF. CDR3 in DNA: TGCGCCAGCAGCCAAGATTTGAGCGACCGGGATGAGCAGTTCTTC.

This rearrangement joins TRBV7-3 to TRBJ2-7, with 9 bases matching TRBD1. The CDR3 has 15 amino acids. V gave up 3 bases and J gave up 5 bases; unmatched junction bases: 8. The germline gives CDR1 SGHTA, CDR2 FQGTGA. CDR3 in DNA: TGTGCCAGCAGCTTCTCCGGGACAGGGCTCCACGAGCAGTACTTC. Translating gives CASSFSGTGLHEQYF. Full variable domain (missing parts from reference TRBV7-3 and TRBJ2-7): GAGVSQTPSNKVTEKGKYVELRCDPISGHTALYWYRQSLGQGPEFLIYFQGTGAADDSGLPNDRFFAVRPEGSVSTLKIQRTERGDSAVYLCASSFSGTGLHEQYFGPGTRLTVT.

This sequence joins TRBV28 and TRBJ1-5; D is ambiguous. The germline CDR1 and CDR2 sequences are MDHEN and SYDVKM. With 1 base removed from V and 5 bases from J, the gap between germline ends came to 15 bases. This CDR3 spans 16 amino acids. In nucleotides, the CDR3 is TGTGCCAGCAGTTTATCAAGCCGCGGGGTAGATCAGCCCCAGCATTTT. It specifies CASSLSSRGVDQPQHF.

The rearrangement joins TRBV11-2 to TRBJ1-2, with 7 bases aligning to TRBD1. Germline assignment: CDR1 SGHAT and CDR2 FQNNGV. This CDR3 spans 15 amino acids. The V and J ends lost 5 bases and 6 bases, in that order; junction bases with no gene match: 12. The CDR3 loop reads CASSPRTGQRNGYTF. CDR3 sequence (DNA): TGTGCCAGCAGCCCCAGAACGGGACAGCGAAATGGCTACACCTTC.

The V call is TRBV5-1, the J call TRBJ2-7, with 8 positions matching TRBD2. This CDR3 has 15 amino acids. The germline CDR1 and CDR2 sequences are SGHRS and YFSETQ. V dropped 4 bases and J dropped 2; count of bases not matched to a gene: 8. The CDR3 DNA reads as TGCGCCAGCAGCCGGTTGGCGGGAGGAACCTACGAGCAGTACTTC. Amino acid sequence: CASSRLAGGTYEQYF.

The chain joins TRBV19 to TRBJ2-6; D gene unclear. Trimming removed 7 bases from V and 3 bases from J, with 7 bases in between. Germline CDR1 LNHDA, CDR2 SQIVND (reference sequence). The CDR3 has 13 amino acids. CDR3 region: CASTWDGANVLTF. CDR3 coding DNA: TGTGCCAGTACCTGGGATGGGGCCAACGTCCTGACTTTC.

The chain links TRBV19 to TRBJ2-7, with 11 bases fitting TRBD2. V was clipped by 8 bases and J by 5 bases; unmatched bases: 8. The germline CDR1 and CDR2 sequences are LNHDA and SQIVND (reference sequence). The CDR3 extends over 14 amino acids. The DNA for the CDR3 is TGTGCCAGTCGGACTAGCGGGTTAGTCGACGAGCAGTACTTC. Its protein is CASRTSGLVDEQYF. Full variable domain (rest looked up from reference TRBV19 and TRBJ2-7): DGGITQSPKYLFRKEGQNVTLSCEQNLNHDAMYWYRQDPGQGLRLIYYSQIVNDFQKGDIAEGYSVSREKKESFPLTVTSAQKNPTAFYLCASRTSGLVDEQYFGPGTRLTVT.

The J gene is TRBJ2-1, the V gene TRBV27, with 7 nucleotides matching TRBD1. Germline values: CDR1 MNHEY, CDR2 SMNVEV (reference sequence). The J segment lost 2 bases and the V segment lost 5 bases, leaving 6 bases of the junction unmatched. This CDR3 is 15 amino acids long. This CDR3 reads CASSPTDRAYNEQFF. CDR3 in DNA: TGTGCCAGCAGTCCTACCGACAGGGCCTACAATGAGCAGTTCTTC.

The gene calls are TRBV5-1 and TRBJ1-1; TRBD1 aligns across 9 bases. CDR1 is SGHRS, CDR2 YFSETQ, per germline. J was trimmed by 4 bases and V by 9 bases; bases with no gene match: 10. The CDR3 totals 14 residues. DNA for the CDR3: TGCGCCACCCGACAGGGGGATTTGAGCACTGAAGCTTTCTTT. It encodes CATRQGDLSTEAFF. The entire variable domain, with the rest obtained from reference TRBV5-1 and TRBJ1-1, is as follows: KAGVTQTPRYLIKTRGQQVTLSCSPISGHRSVSWYQQTPGQGLQFLFEYFSETQRNKGNFPGRFSGRQFSNSRSEMNVSTLELGDSALYLCATRQGDLSTEAFFGQGTRLTVV.